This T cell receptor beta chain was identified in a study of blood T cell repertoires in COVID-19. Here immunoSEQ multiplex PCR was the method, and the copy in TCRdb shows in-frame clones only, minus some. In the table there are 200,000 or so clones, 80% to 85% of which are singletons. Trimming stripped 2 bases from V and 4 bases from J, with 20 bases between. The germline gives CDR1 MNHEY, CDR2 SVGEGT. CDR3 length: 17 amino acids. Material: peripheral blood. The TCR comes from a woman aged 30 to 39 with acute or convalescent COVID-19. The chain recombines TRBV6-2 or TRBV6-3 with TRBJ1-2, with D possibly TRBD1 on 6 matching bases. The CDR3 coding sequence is TGTGCCAGCAGTTACCCGGGACACTCTACCGAGGGCTATGGCTACACCTTC. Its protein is CASSYPGHSTEGYGYTF.